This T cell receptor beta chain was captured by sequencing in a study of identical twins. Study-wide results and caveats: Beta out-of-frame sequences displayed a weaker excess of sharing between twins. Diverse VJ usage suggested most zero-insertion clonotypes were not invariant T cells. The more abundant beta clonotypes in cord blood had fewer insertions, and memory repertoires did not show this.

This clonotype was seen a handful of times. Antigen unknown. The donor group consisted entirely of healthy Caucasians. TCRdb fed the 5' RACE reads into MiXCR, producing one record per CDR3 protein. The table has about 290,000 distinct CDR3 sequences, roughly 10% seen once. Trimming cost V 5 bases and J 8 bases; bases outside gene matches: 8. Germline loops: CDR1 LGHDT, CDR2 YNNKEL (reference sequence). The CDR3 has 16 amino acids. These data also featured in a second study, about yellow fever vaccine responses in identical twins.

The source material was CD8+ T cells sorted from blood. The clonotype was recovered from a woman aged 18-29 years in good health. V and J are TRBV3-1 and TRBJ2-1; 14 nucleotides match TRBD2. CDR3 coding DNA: TGTGCCAGCAGCTACAGGACTAGCGGGGGGAGAGATGAGCAGTTCTTC. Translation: CASSYRTSGGRDEQFF.